Following are 19 T cell receptor beta chains from one sample sequenced in a study of blood T cells in healthy people across ages. Primers used in a second PCR of about 7 to 12 cycles were a sample-barcoded 5' primer and a J-beta primer mix. TCRdb used MiXCR to reprocess the 5' RACE reads, holding one entry per CDR3 protein. The top ten clones hold over 25% of a sample with about 290,000 distinct CDR3 sequences, 27% of them seen once. Sequencing was carried out using blood. These receptors were collected from a woman between 65 and 79 years old in good health.

This clonotype has a handful of counts. The chain has TRBV18 and TRBJ2-5; D call uncertain. The J call could be wrong; TRBJ2-7 is a better fit for the DNA end. Germline V gene lookup returns CDR1 KGHSH and CDR2 LQKENI. The CDR3 extends over 14 amino acids. CDR3 DNA sequence: TGTGCCAGCTCACCACCCGAGCACCGCTACGAGCAGTACTTC. Encoded protein: CASSPPEHRYEQYF.

This clonotype was seen at least ten times. The J gene is TRBJ2-4, the V gene TRBV12-3 or TRBV12-4; 8 nucleotides agree with TRBD1. The CDR3 contains 16 residues. V was clipped by 3 bases and J by 9 bases; unmatched bases: 13. The CDR3 loop reads CASSLWVSWDRIIQYF. DNA for the CDR3: TGTGCCAGCAGTTTGTGGGTTTCATGGGACAGGATCATTCAGTACTTC.

The V call is TRBV7-9, the J call TRBJ2-7; 9 nucleotides align to TRBD1. Germline-derived CDR1 and CDR2 are SEHNR and FQNEAQ (reference sequence). Trimming removed 1 base from V and 4 bases from J; junction bases left unmatched: 8. The length of the CDR3 is 16 residues. CDR3 DNA sequence: TGTGCCAGCAGCTTAGTTACCGGGACAGGGCTATACGAGCAGTACTTC. It encodes CASSLVTGTGLYEQYF.

In this sample, this clonotype turned up many times. The chain employs TRBV3-1 and TRBJ2-1; TRBD1 agrees at 9 bases. CDR1 and CDR2 (germline): LGHDT, YNNKEL (reference sequence). This CDR3 has 15 amino acids. V lost 0 bases to trimming and J lost 8 bases; unmatched junction nucleotides: 5. In DNA, the CDR3 is TGTGCCAGCAGCCAAGAAAACAGGGGGCGCGATGAGCAGTTCTTC. Protein: CASSQENRGRDEQFF.

The genes are TRBV12-3 or TRBV12-4 and TRBJ1-4; TRBD1 matches at 8 bases. V was clipped by 5 bases and J by 10 bases; unmatched bases: 9. The CDR3 loop spans 14 amino acids. CDR3 nucleotide sequence: TGTGCCAGCAGTCCCTCCGACAGGGGCGGAAAACTGTTTTTT. It encodes CASSPSDRGGKLFF.

This chain joins TRBV5-1 and TRBJ1-2, with unresolved D. This CDR3 is 14 amino acids long. Per germline, CDR1 SGHRS and CDR2 YFSETQ. V was shortened by 0 bases and J by 2 bases, with 8 bases between the two germline ends. CDR3 nucleotides: TGCGCCAGCAGCTTGGGTGGTGGAAACTATGGCTACACCTTC. Translation gives CASSLGGGNYGYTF.

This sequence joins TRBV5-4 and TRBJ1-2; D is ambiguous. The ends were cut back, 2 bases at V and 1 base at J, with 9 bases in the middle. CDR3 size: 14 residues. CDR1 and CDR2 from the germline V gene are SGHNT and YYREEE (reference sequence). Here the CDR3 reads CASSFDGNNYGYTF. The CDR3 nucleotides are TGTGCCAGCAGCTTCGACGGGAATAACTATGGCTACACCTTC.

This clonotype has a handful of counts. This rearrangement joins TRBV7-8 to TRBJ2-7, with 7 bases identical to TRBD2. This CDR3 comprises 13 residues. The junction had 5 bases not matched to a gene; V was cut back by 3 bases and J by 6 bases. CDR1 and CDR2 (germline): SGHVS, FQNEAQ. As DNA, the CDR3 is TGTGCCAGCAGCTTGGCTAGCGGAGGCGAGCAGTACTTC. Protein product: CASSLASGGEQYF.

The sample holds a few counts of this clonotype. An end of the junction differs from the germline gene, which may be a read error. This rearrangement joins TRBV20-1 to TRBJ1-6; D is undetermined. Germline V CDR1 and CDR2: DFQATT, SNEGSKA (reference sequence). The CDR3 length is 15 residues. The CDR3 spells CSARPAGIDNSPFHF. CDR3 sequence (DNA): TGCAGTGCTAGACCCGCGGGGATAGATAATTCACCCTTCCACTTT.

This clonotype was detected many times. The gene calls are TRBV20-1 and TRBJ2-1; D remains ambiguous. The CDR3 extends over 12 amino acids. Germline V lookup: CDR1 DFQATT, CDR2 SNEGSKA (reference sequence). Trimming took off 2 bases at V and 5 bases at J, with 7 bases between the two ends. CDR3 nucleotides: TGCAGTGCTAGAAAGCAAAACAATGAGCAGTTCTTC. Protein sequence: CSARKQNNEQFF.

In this sample, this clonotype turned up a few times. The J gene is TRBJ2-3, the V gene TRBV28, with 8 bases matching TRBD2. Per germline, CDR1 MDHEN and CDR2 SYDVKM. V lost 7 bases to trimming and J lost 5 bases; unmatched junction nucleotides: 11. CDR3 length: 15 amino acids. The CDR3 DNA sequence: TGTGCCAGCAACTTAGGAGTAGCGGGAAAAGATACGCAGTATTTT. Translated: CASNLGVAGKDTQYF. Looking up the rest from reference TRBV28 and TRBJ2-3 gives the full variable domain: DVKVTQSSRYLVKRTGEKVFLECVQDMDHENMFWYRQDPGLGLRLIYFSYDVKMKEKGDIPEGYSVSREKKERFSLILESASTNQTSMYLCASNLGVAGKDTQYFGPGTRLTVL.

The V and J genes are TRBV20-1 and TRBJ1-2; D remains unclear. This CDR3 contains 13 residues. Per the germline V gene, CDR1 is DFQATT and CDR2 is SNEGSKA (reference sequence). V lost 3 bases, J lost 3 bases, and 11 bases lay in between. For the CDR3, the DNA is TGCAGTGCTAGTTTTGTGACGGACTATGGCTACACCTTC. Encoded protein: CSASFVTDYGYTF.

The V and J genes are TRBV28 and TRBJ1-2; maybe TRBD1 (5 bases). The germline CDR1 and CDR2 sequences are MDHEN and SYDVKM. This CDR3 is built from 13 residues. With 10 bases removed from V and 4 bases from J, the gap between germline ends came to 16 bases. As DNA, the CDR3 is TGTGCCACCTCCTCTGGGGGGGGCTATGGCTACACCTTC. This sequence encodes CATSSGGGYGYTF.

This chain joins TRBV27 and TRBJ2-7; possible D gene TRBD2, 6 bases. Germline V gene sequence: CDR1 MNHEY, CDR2 SMNVEV (reference sequence). CDR3 length: 18 amino acids. Trimming pared 0 bases from V and 0 bases from J, leaving 18 bases between. The CDR3 protein is CASSLSSYWAGSSYEQYF. As DNA, the CDR3 is TGTGCCAGCAGTTTATCAAGCTATTGGGCGGGGAGCTCCTACGAGCAGTACTTC.

The rearrangement links TRBV6-1 to TRBJ2-7; D might be TRBD2 (6 bases). V was clipped by 6 bases and J by 0 bases, with 18 bases between them. CDR1 and CDR2 from the germline V gene are MNHNS and SASEGT. This CDR3 contains 16 residues. The CDR3 bases are TGTGCCAGCAGGTCCTTCACCCTGCGGGGCTCCTACGAGCAGTACTTC. This codes for CASRSFTLRGSYEQYF.

This clonotype was counted many times. The chain recombines TRBV12-3 or TRBV12-4 with TRBJ2-5; D not resolved. The CDR3 is made up of 12 amino acids. As DNA, the CDR3 is TGTGCTACCACGCGGACCCAGGAGACCCAGTACTTC. It codes for CATTRTQETQYF.

The chain uses TRBV11-2 and TRBJ2-2; weak D call: TRBD1 (5 bases). The CDR3 has 14 residues. V was clipped by 4 bases and J by 5 bases, with 11 bases between them. Germline CDR1 SGHAT, CDR2 FQNNGV. CDR3 bases: TGTGCCAGCAGCTCCCACAAGGGGACCGGGGAGCTGTTTTTT. Its translation is CASSSHKGTGELFF.

V is TRBV7-2 and J is TRBJ2-5; 13 nucleotides line up with TRBD2. The CDR3 sequence is 17 residues long. Germline-derived CDR1 and CDR2 are SGHTA and FQGNSA. With 0 bases clipped from V and 4 bases from J, the junction kept 5 bases outside the gene matches. DNA for the CDR3: TGTGCCAGCAGCTTAGCGCCATGGACTAGCGGGAGAGAGACCCAGTACTTC. This sequence encodes CASSLAPWTSGRETQYF.

This clonotype appeared a few times. This chain links TRBV20-1 with TRBJ2-7, with D hard to call. This CDR3 is built from 10 residues. Germline V gene data show CDR1 as DFQATT and CDR2 as SNEGSKA (reference sequence). With 5 bases removed from V and 3 bases from J, the gap between germline ends came to 5 bases. The CDR3 nucleotides read TGCAGTGCTCTTGGCTACGAGCAGTACTTC. Translating it yields CSALGYEQYF.